There are many counts of the clone carrying this T cell receptor (beta chain). Its antigen is undetermined. This sample includes further DNA sequences coding for the same CDR3. V shed 5 bases, J shed 2 bases, and the junction held 3 bases outside the gene matches. Looked up from germline, CDR1 is SNHLY and CDR2 is FYNNEI. The CDR3 spans 14 residues. MiXCR re-clonotyped the PCR reads for TCRdb. The sample lists roughly 81,000 clones; around 7.8% were seen once. This record comes from a study of metastatic and nonmetastatic thyroid tumors. The overall study: Comparative analysis of repertoires was undertaken across blood and tumor or nodule tissue obtained from malignant and benign thyroid patients.

Patients had received no treatment of any kind before thyroid surgery. Findings and caveats of the study: Malignant thyroid tumors reportedly had TCR beta diversity that was significantly higher than in benign nodules, in blood and tumor.

The sequence was collected from a female donor with papillary thyroid cancer or a benign thyroid nodule (not recorded which). Some clones in this sample may be carry-over from other donors' samples. The specimen was blood. The chain links TRBV2 to TRBJ2-1; 7 bases match TRBD1. In nucleotides, the CDR3 is TGTGCCAGCAGTTCGACAGGGCCCTACAATGAGCAGTTCTTC. Translated: CASSSTGPYNEQFF.